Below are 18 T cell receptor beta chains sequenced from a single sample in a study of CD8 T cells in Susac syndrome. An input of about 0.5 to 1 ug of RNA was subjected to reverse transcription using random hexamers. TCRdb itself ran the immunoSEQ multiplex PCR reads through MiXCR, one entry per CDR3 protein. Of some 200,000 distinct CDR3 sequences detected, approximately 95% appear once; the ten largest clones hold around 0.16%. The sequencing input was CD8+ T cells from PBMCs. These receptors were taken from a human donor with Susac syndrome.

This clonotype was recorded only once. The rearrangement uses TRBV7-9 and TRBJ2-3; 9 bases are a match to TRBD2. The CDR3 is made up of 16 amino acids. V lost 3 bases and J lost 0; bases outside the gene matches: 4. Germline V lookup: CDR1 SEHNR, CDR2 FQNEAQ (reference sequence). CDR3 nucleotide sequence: TGTGCCAGCAGCTTTCTAGCGGGGTCTAGCACAGATACGCAGTATTTT. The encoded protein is CASSFLAGSSTDTQYF.

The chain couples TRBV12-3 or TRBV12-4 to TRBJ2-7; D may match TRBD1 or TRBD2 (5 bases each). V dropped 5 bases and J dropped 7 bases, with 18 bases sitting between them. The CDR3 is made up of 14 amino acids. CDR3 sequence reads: CASSPLGASGEQYF. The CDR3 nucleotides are TGTGCCAGCAGTCCCCTCGGGGCCTCGGGGGAGCAGTACTTC.

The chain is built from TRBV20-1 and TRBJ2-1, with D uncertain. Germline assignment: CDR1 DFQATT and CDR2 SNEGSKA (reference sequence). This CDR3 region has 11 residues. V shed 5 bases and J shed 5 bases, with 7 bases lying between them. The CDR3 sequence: CSAETNNEQFF. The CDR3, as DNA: TGCAGTGCTGAAACTAACAATGAGCAGTTCTTC.

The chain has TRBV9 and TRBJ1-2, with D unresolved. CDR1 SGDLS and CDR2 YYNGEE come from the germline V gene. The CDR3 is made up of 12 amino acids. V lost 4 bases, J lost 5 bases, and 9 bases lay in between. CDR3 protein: CASSTEGYGYTF. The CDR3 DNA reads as TGTGCCAGCAGCACGGAAGGATATGGCTACACCTTC.

The CDR3, as DNA: TGCAGCGTTGAAGACCGCTCCGGGGGTGGCTACACCTTC. Amino acid sequence: CSVEDRSGGGYTF. This chain joins TRBV29-1 and TRBJ1-2; tentatively, D is TRBD1 (5 bases). V gave up 0 bases and J gave up 7 bases, with 12 bases separating them. CDR1 SQVTM and CDR2 ANQGSEA come from the germline V gene. The CDR3 contains 13 residues. The variable domain in full, completed from reference TRBV29-1 and TRBJ1-2, reads SAVISQKPSRDICQRGTSLTIQCQVDSQVTMMFWYRQQPGQSLTLIATANQGSEATYESGFVIDKFPISRPNLTFSTLTVSNMSPEDSSIYLCSVEDRSGGGYTFGSGTRLTVV.

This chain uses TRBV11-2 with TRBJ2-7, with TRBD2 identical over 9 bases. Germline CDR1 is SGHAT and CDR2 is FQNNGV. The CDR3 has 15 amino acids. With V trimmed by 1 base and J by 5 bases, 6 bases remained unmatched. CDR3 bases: TGTGCCAGCAGCTTAGTTGGCGGGAGGGCCCACGAGCAGTACTTC. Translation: CASSLVGGRAHEQYF.

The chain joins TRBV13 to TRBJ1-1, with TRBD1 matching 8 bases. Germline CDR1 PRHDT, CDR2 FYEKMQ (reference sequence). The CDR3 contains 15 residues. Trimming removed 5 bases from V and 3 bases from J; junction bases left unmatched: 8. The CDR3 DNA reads TGTGCCAGCAGCCCCGGACAGGGATGGGACACTGAAGCTTTCTTT. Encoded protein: CASSPGQGWDTEAFF.

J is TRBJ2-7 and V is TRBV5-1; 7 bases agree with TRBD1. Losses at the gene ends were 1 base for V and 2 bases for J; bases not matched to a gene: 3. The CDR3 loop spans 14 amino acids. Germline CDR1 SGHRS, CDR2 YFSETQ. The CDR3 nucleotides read TGCGCCAGCAGCTTGACAGGGGCCACCTACGAGCAGTACTTC. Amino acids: CASSLTGATYEQYF.

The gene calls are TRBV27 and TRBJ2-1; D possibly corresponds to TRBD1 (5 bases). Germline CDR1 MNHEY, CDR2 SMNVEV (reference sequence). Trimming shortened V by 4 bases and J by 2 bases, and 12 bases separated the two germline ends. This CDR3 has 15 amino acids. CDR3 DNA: TGTGCCAGCAGTTCCAACAGGAGAGCCTACAATGAGCAGTTCTTC. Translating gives CASSSNRRAYNEQFF.

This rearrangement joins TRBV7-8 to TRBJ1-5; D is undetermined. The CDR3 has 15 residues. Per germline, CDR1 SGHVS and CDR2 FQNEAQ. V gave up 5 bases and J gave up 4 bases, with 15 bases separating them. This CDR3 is CASSPRRAPNQPQHF. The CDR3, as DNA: TGTGCCAGCAGCCCCAGAAGGGCTCCTAATCAGCCCCAGCATTTT.

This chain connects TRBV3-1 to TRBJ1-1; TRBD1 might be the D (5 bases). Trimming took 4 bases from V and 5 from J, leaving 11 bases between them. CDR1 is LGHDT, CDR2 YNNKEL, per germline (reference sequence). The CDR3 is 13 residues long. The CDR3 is CASSRGSGTEAFF. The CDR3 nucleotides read TGTGCCAGCAGCCGGGGGAGTGGGACTGAAGCTTTCTTT.

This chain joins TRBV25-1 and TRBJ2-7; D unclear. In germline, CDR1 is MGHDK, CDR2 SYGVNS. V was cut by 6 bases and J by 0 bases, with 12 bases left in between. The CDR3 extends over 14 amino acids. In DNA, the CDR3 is TGTGCCAGCAGCCGTAGCCTCAACTCCTACGAGCAGTACTTC. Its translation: CASSRSLNSYEQYF.

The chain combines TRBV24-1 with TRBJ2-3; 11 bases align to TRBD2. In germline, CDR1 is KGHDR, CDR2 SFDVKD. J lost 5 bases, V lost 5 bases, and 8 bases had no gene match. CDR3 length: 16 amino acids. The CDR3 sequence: CATSGPLAGEGDTQYF. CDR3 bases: TGTGCCACCAGTGGCCCACTAGCGGGAGAAGGAGATACGCAGTATTTT.

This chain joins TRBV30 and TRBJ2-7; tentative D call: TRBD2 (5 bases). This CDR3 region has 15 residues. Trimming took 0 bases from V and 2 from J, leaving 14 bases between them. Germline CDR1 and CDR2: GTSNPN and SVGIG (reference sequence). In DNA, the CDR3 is TGTGCCTGGAGTGTACTTGGAGGTCCAGCCTACGAGCAGTACTTC. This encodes CAWSVLGGPAYEQYF.

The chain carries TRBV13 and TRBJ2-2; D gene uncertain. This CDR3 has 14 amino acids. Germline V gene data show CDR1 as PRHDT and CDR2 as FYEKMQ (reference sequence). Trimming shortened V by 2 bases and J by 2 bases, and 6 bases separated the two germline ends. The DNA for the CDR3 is TGTGCCAGCAGCTTAAGACGAAACACCGGGGAGCTGTTTTTT. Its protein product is CASSLRRNTGELFF.

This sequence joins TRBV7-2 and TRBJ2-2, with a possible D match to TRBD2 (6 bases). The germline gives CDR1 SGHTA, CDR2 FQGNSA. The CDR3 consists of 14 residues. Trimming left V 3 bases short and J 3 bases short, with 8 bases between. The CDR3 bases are TGTGCCAGCAGCTTTGGGGAGGACACCGGGGAGCTGTTTTTT. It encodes CASSFGEDTGELFF.

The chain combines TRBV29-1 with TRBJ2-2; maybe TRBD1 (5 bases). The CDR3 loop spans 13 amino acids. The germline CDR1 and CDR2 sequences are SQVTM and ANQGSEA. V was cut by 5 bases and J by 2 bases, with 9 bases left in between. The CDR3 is CSVRQGNTGELFF. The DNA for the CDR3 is TGCAGCGTTCGTCAGGGAAACACCGGGGAGCTGTTTTTT.

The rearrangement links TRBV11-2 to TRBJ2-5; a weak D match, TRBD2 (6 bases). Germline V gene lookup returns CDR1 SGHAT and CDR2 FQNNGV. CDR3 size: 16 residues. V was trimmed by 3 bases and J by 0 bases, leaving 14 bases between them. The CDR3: CASSFGGEINQETQYF. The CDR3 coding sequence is TGTGCCAGCAGCTTTGGAGGGGAAATCAACCAAGAGACCCAGTACTTC.